The sequence of this T cell receptor (beta chain) was determined in a study of early T cells in non-severe SARS-CoV-2 infection. Whole-study context: It was bulk RNA from unsorted whole blood that was sequenced, and the chains were unpaired. Overall study findings and caveats: Matching with VDJdb favored anti-spike CD8 responses (missing private and CD4 specificities).

V lost 4 bases to trimming and J lost 7 bases, with 17 bases between them. The CDR3 consists of 14 residues. Looked up from germline, CDR1 is SQVTM and CDR2 is ANQGSEA. This clonotype was observed a handful of times. Its antigen is unidentified. Molecules of cDNA were individually given unique molecular identifiers that were attached to them. TCRdb reprocessed the 5' RACE reads via MiXCR and lists one record per CDR3 protein. The sample has roughly 60,000 distinct CDR3 sequences; approximately 12% are singletons. The receptor was derived from an adult who was a healthcare worker with PCR-confirmed SARS-CoV-2 infection or an uninfected control (not recorded which). Sequencing was done on a sample of whole blood. The V call is TRBV29-1, the J call TRBJ2-1, with D perhaps TRBD1 (6 bases). The CDR3 region has the DNA TGCAGCGTTGCCATTTCCGGGACACAAAATGAGCAGTTCTTC. This gives the protein CSVAISGTQNEQFF.